This entry lists 8 T cell receptor beta chains sequenced from one sample in a study of response to subunit inactivated influenza vaccine (dated by TCRdb to between 2018 and 2020). The library was made by RT-PCR. Sequenced on an Illumina HiSeq 2500. TCRdb took the public reads, trimmed them with fastp at Q25, ran MiXCR for clone calling and kept in-frame beta chains. Entries that share a CDR3 protein sequence are merged under the most common genes and DNA. Present in this sample are about 780,000 distinct CDR3 sequences, 15% to 20% of which were seen just once. Together, the top ten hold approximately 10% of the sample. Here the sequenced sample was PBMCs from blood, taken around 5 days after vaccination. The receptor set was obtained from a man aged 50-60 years who received an inactivated influenza vaccine. Donor details come from another sample of the same person, matched by shared clones.

The chain uses TRBV10-3 and TRBJ2-1; 9 nucleotides align to TRBD1. This CDR3 has 14 residues. Germline V gives CDR1 ENHRY, CDR2 SYGVKD. The ends lost 4 bases at V and 8 bases at J; junction bases unmatched: 6. The CDR3 bases are TGTGCCATCAGTGGCGGGACAGGGCTGGATGAGCAGTTCTTC. The encoded protein is CAISGGTGLDEQFF.

The chain has TRBV18 and TRBJ2-7; D remains unclear. V was shortened by 3 bases and J by 6 bases, with 15 bases between the two germline ends. The germline V gene has CDR1 KGHSH and CDR2 LQKENI. The CDR3 has 14 residues. DNA of the CDR3: TGTGCCAGCTCACCGATGAGCCTCACTGGCGAGCAGTACTTC. Protein: CASSPMSLTGEQYF.

The CDR3 region has the DNA TGTGCCAGCAGTGAATATGGGCTAGGGGGGGGACACGAGCAGTACTTC. Its translation: CASSEYGLGGGHEQYF. This chain links TRBV25-1 with TRBJ2-7, with D possibly being TRBD2 (7 bases). The CDR3 extends over 16 amino acids. Germline CDR1 MGHDK, CDR2 SYGVNS. Trimming removed 0 bases at V and 5 bases at J, with 17 bases between.

This clonotype was seen only a few times. V and J are TRBV20-1 and TRBJ1-2; D unresolved. This CDR3 is 15 amino acids long. Germline V CDR1 and CDR2: DFQATT, SNEGSKA (reference sequence). Trimming stripped 3 bases from V and 0 bases from J, with 14 bases between. CDR3 residues: CSASERRVPNYGYTF. In DNA, the CDR3 is TGCAGTGCTAGTGAACGAAGGGTACCTAACTATGGCTACACCTTC.

The chain links TRBV5-1 to TRBJ2-5; the match to TRBD1 covers 9 bases. Germline V gene data show CDR1 as SGHRS and CDR2 as YFSETQ. This CDR3 comprises 14 residues. With V trimmed by 5 bases and J by 5 bases, 7 bases remained unmatched. CDR3 DNA: TGCGCCAGCAGGACCGGGACAGGGATGGAGACCCAGTACTTC. Protein sequence: CASRTGTGMETQYF.

This clonotype was detected many times. V usage is TRBV3-1 and J usage is TRBJ2-1, with TRBD2 matching 9 bases. The CDR3 is made up of 15 amino acids. Germline lookup yields CDR1 LGHDT and CDR2 YNNKEL (reference sequence). Germline trimming cut 3 bases from V and 4 bases from J; bases unmatched to any gene: 4. CDR3 sequence: CASSHSGGGYNEQFF. The CDR3 coding sequence is TGTGCCAGCAGCCATAGCGGGGGAGGGTACAATGAGCAGTTCTTC.

This clonotype was detected only a few times. This chain uses TRBV15 with TRBJ1-1, with TRBD1 as a possible D gene (5 bases). The V end lost 1 base, the J end lost 7 bases, and 16 bases lay between the germline ends. The CDR3 sequence is 15 residues long. The germline gives CDR1 LNHNV, CDR2 YYDKDF (reference sequence). Written as DNA, the CDR3 is TGTGCCACCAGCAGAGTGATTCAGGGAATCAGTGAAGCTTTCTTT. This sequence encodes CATSRVIQGISEAFF.

The rearrangement uses TRBV10-2 and TRBJ1-6, with D unresolved. There are 16 residues in the CDR3. Per germline, CDR1 WSHSY and CDR2 SAAADI. The V gene lost 3 bases and the J gene lost 7 bases, with 16 bases spanning the gap. The CDR3 here is CASSDVGIHLNSPLHF. The CDR3 DNA reads as TGCGCCAGCAGTGACGTGGGAATTCATTTGAATTCACCCCTCCACTTT.